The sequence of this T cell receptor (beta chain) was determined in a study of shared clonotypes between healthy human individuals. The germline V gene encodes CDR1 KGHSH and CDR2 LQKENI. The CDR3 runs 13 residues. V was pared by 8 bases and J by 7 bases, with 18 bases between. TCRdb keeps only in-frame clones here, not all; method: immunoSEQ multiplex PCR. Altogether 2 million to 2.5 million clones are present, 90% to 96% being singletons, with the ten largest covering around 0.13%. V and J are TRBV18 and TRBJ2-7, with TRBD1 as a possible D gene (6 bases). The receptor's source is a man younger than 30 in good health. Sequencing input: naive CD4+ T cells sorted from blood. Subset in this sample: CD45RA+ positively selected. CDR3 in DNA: TGTGCCAGCGCGCTACAGGGTTCGGGTGAGCAGTACTTC. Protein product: CASALQGSGEQYF.